The sample holds many counts of the clone carrying this T cell receptor beta chain. These data belong to a study of identical twins. From germline, CDR1 is KGHSH and CDR2 LQKENI. Unmatched junction bases numbered 5, after V lost 0 bases and J lost 5 bases. This CDR3 region has 15 residues. TCRdb reprocessed the 5' RACE reads via MiXCR and lists one record per CDR3 protein. The table lists about 690,000 distinct CDR3 sequences, roughly 6% of them singletons. The chain uses TRBV18 and TRBJ2-7, with TRBD1 matching 9 bases. This receptor was identified in a man younger than 35 in good health. The sample was naive T cells sorted from blood. CDR3 sequence: CASSPPNRGRDEQYF. The DNA of the CDR3 is TGTGCCAGCTCACCACCGAACAGGGGGCGCGACGAGCAGTACTTC. Drawing the rest from reference TRBV18 and TRBJ2-7, the complete variable domain is NAGVMQNPRHLVRRRGQEARLRCSPMKGHSHVYWYRQLPEEGLKFMVYLQKENIIDESGMPKERFSAEFPKEGPSILRIQQVVRGDSAAYFCASSPPNRGRDEQYFGPGTRLTVT.